This is a list of T cell receptor beta chains from one sample in a study of T-cell memory formation after mild COVID-19. TCRdb reanalysed the 5' RACE reads using MiXCR and keeps one entry per CDR3 protein. Of about 16,000 distinct CDR3 sequences listed, around 21% are singletons. The material sequenced was PBMCs or a T cell subset sorted from them (not recorded which). The receptors derive from a man aged 18 to 29 who had mild COVID-19 (a few samples of this study predate the infection). Cell type and time point are not known. The CDR3 runs from the conserved cysteine through the conserved F or W. The D gene is left open where the match is weak. Expanded clones get a size class; other rows say once, few or many, or leave the size out.

cdr3_nt | cdr3_aa | j_call | v_call | clone_size | d_call
TGCGCCAGCAGTCCGCCCCGGGACGCGCCAGGAGGGGCCAACGTCCTGACTTTC | CASSPPRDAPGGANVLTF | TRBJ2-6 | TRBV23-1 | many | NA
TGTGCCAGCAGACTCGGACACGCCGGGGGAGGCTACACCTTC | CASRLGHAGGGYTF | TRBJ1-2 | TRBV6-5 | NA | NA
TGCGCCAGCAGCTGGAGGCAGGTCCAAGAGACCCAGTACTTC | CASSWRQVQETQYF | TRBJ2-5 | TRBV5-1 | many | NA
TGTGCCAGCAGCGTAGGGGGTAGAGTCACTGAAGCTTTCTTT | CASSVGGRVTEAFF | TRBJ1-1 | TRBV9 | many | NA
TGCAGTGCCCGGAGGGACAGCAATCAGCCCCAGCATTTT | CSARRDSNQPQHF | TRBJ1-5 | TRBV20-1 | many | NA
TGTGCCAGCAGTTACTCGGTTGGGGGCACCGGGGAGCTGTTTTTT | CASSYSVGGTGELFF | TRBJ2-2 | TRBV6-5 | many | NA
TGTGCCAGCAGGGGGGACACCTCTGGAAACACCATATATTTT | CASRGDTSGNTIYF | TRBJ1-3 | TRBV6-6 | NA | NA
TGCAGTGCTAGTAGCGGGGGGCATACGCAGTATTTT | CSASSGGHTQYF | TRBJ2-3 | TRBV20-1 | many | TRBD2
TGTGCCAGCAGTTTTTACGGCGCCGGGGAGCTGTTTTTT | CASSFYGAGELFF | TRBJ2-2 | TRBV27 | many | NA
TGTGCCAGCAGCTTAGTTGACGAGGGTATTGATGGCTACACCTTC | CASSLVDEGIDGYTF | TRBJ1-2 | TRBV7-9 | many | NA
TGTGCCACCCGAAGGACAGGGCTGAACACTGAAGCTTTCTTT | CATRRTGLNTEAFF | TRBJ1-1 | TRBV6-4 | many | TRBD1
TGCAGTGCAAGGGACAGGAAAGCTTTCTTT | CSARDRKAFF | TRBJ1-1 | TRBV20-1 | many | TRBD1
TGTGCCAGCAGTTTAGCGCTAGGCAGGAGCTATGGCTACACCTTC | CASSLALGRSYGYTF | TRBJ1-2 | TRBV12-3/TRBV12-4 | medium-sized | NA
TGTGCCAGCAGGCCCGGGGGTGTGGGTGGCTACACCTTC | CASRPGGVGGYTF | TRBJ1-2 | TRBV6-5 | many | NA
TGTGCCAGCAGTTACCAGTTCCGGGGCGCGACAGATACGCAGTATTTT | CASSYQFRGATDTQYF | TRBJ2-3 | TRBV27 | many | NA
TGTGCCAGCAGTGGGGCAGGGCCCTACAATGAGCAGTTCTTC | CASSGAGPYNEQFF | TRBJ2-1 | TRBV12-3/TRBV12-4 | many | NA
TGTGCCAGCAGCAAGGGGCTAGCGGGGGGCATCATTGAGCAGTTCTTC | CASSKGLAGGIIEQFF | TRBJ2-1 | TRBV11-3 | many | TRBD2
TGTGCCAGCAGCCTCTGGCCCGACTACAATGAGCAGTTCTTC | CASSLWPDYNEQFF | TRBJ2-1 | TRBV7-3 | few | NA
TGTGCCATCAGTGGACGGATCTTGGCGACCCCTGGAGATACGCAGTATTTT | CAISGRILATPGDTQYF | TRBJ2-3 | TRBV10-3 | NA | NA
TGTGCCCGCCGTTACAGCGGGGGGGGGGAGACCCAGTACTTC | CARRYSGGGETQYF | TRBJ2-5 | TRBV6-5 | many | TRBD2
TGCAGTGCTAGAGGAGGAGGAGGGCAGTACTTC | CSARGGGGQYF | TRBJ2-7 | TRBV20-1 | NA | NA
TGCGCCAGCAGCCAGGGGGGGGGTACCGGGGAGCTGTTTTTT | CASSQGGGTGELFF | TRBJ2-2 | TRBV4-1 | many | TRBD2
TGTGCCAGTAGGGGGACAGCACAAGAGACCCAGTACTTC | CASRGTAQETQYF | TRBJ2-5 | TRBV19 | NA | TRBD1
TGCGCCAGCAGCGCTGACAGGGCACGCTACGAGCAGTACTTC | CASSADRARYEQYF | TRBJ2-7 | TRBV5-1 | NA | TRBD1
TGCAGCGTTGAAGCCGGACAGGGAAACACTGAAGCTTTCTTT | CSVEAGQGNTEAFF | TRBJ1-1 | TRBV29-1 | NA | TRBD1
TGTGCCAGCACCCAACTGGGGGAGAACACTGAAGCTTTCTTT | CASTQLGENTEAFF | TRBJ1-1 | TRBV6-2/TRBV6-3 | many | NA